Below, one TCR beta chain is given with its context. The data originate from a study of human CD8 memory T cell subsets. Buffy coats of healthy donors provided the PBMC used. This CDR3 is 14 amino acids long. The germline CDR1 and CDR2 sequences are SGHAT and FQNNGV. TCR beta was sequenced from UMI-tagged 5' RACE libraries. TCRdb re-called the 5' RACE reads; one entry per CDR3 protein, DNA not given. In total, the table holds 9,500 to 12,000 distinct CDR3 sequences. The sequence was obtained from a human donor in good health. The sequenced material came from CD8+ T cells from PBMCs. The chain recombines TRBV11-2 with TRBJ2-7; the D call of TRBD1 rests on TCRdb alone, since no DNA is present to check it. This CDR3 reads CASSRPYGGREQYF.